Sequencing of this T cell receptor (beta chain) was carried out in a study of shared clonotypes between healthy human individuals. Running of the assay took place at deep level. Profiled with immunoSEQ multiplex PCR; TCRdb holds only in-frame clones, not every one. Of some 1,900,000 clones listed, about 94% are singletons. Terminally differentiated effector memory CD45RA+ cells were excluded by CCR7 positive selection of CD45RO-negative cells. CDR3 length equals 12 residues. Trimming shortened V by 7 bases and J by 1 base, and 11 bases separated the two germline ends. CDR1 is SQVTM, CDR2 ANQGSEA, per germline.

The rearrangement uses TRBV29-1 and TRBJ2-7; the D gene is possibly TRBD2 (6 bases). Sequences were obtained from naive CD8+ T cells sorted from blood. This TCR was sampled from a man between 18 and 35 years old in good health. CDR3 bases: TGCAGCGGGGGGGACTTGTCCTACGAGCAGTACTTC. Protein: CSGGDLSYEQYF.